What follows are 29 T cell receptor beta chains derived from one specimen sequenced in a study of blood T cell repertoires in COVID-19. Data came from immunoSEQ multiplex PCR; TCRdb stores just in-frame clones and leaves some out. The sample records some 170,000 clones, 87% being singletons. The sample was peripheral blood. Receptors were obtained from a woman aged 45 to 65 with acute or convalescent COVID-19.

The genes are TRBV5-4 and TRBJ2-7; maybe TRBD2 (12 bases). CDR1 is SGHNT, CDR2 YYREEE, per germline (reference sequence). The CDR3 consists of 20 residues. The V end was cut by 4 bases, the J end by 2 bases, with 31 bases between. CDR3: CASSRTGGMTSGRLPYEQYF. The CDR3, as DNA: TGTGCCAGCAGCAGGACAGGGGGCATGACTAGCGGGAGATTACCCTACGAGCAGTACTTC.

This chain joins TRBV25-1 and TRBJ1-6; the D is unclear. This CDR3 spans 16 amino acids. Germline values: CDR1 MGHDK, CDR2 SYGVNS. V was pared by 1 base and J by 9 bases, with 16 bases between. This CDR3 is CASSESYPGQGSPLHF. For the CDR3, the DNA is TGTGCCAGCAGTGAATCGTACCCGGGTCAAGGTTCACCCCTCCACTTT.

V and J are TRBV2 and TRBJ1-1; no firm D call. From germline, CDR1 is SNHLY and CDR2 FYNNEI. This CDR3 region has 12 residues. The ends were cut back, 6 bases at V and 1 base at J, with 6 bases in the middle. CDR3 nucleotides: TGTGCCAGCAGGTCAGGGAACACTGAAGCTTTCTTT. Residues: CASRSGNTEAFF.

The chain is built from TRBV6-5 and TRBJ1-2; 8 bases are a match to TRBD1. The CDR3 spans 14 residues. CDR1 MNHEY and CDR2 SVGAGI come from the germline V gene. V was clipped by 8 bases and J by 6 bases; unmatched bases: 11. The CDR3 protein is CASFRLTGVDGYTF. The DNA of the CDR3 is TGTGCCAGCTTCCGTCTGACAGGGGTGGATGGCTACACCTTC.

This clone was seen a single time. Here the CDR3 reads CSVEIPQGTQYF. As DNA, the CDR3 is TGCAGCGTTGAAATTCCCCAGGGTACGCAGTATTTT. The rearrangement uses TRBV29-1 and TRBJ2-3; TRBD1 might be the D (5 bases). In germline, CDR1 is SQVTM, CDR2 ANQGSEA. The CDR3 sequence is 12 residues long. Trimming shortened V by 2 bases and J by 8 bases, and 11 bases separated the two germline ends.

This clone was counted a few times. The chain recombines TRBV24-1 with TRBJ2-2; a possible D gene is TRBD1 (5 bases). The V gene's germline CDR1 is KGHDR and CDR2 SFDVKD. With 0 bases removed from V and 1 base from J, the gap between germline ends came to 5 bases. The CDR3 length is 15 residues. The CDR3 nucleotides read TGTGCCACCAGTGATTTGCAGGGGAACACCGGGGAGCTGTTTTTT. This sequence encodes CATSDLQGNTGELFF.

The chain combines TRBV7-2 with TRBJ1-4; TRBD1 is a possible D gene (5 bases). The V and J ends lost 5 bases and 6 bases respectively, with 13 bases between them. In germline, CDR1 is SGHTA, CDR2 FQGNSA. The CDR3 contains 14 residues. CDR3 sequence reads: CASSPRQHYEKLFF. In DNA, the CDR3 is TGTGCCAGCAGCCCGCGACAGCATTATGAAAAACTGTTTTTT.

The chain links TRBV9 to TRBJ2-3; maybe TRBD2 (6 bases). Germline CDR1 and CDR2: SGDLS and YYNGEE. V was shortened by 0 bases and J by 6 bases, with 14 bases between the two germline ends. This CDR3 has 15 residues. The CDR3, as DNA: TGTGCCAGCAGCGTAGATAGCCCGGCGGGGGATACGCAGTATTTT. Translation gives CASSVDSPAGDTQYF.

This clone was seen a single time. The chain is built from TRBV5-4 and TRBJ1-1; a weak D match, TRBD1 (5 bases). V was cut by 6 bases and J by 1 base, with 19 bases left in between. The germline gives CDR1 SGHNT, CDR2 YYREEE (reference sequence). The CDR3 totals 16 residues. CDR3 sequence: CASTKGLGVGNTEAFF. CDR3 nucleotide sequence: TGTGCCAGCACCAAAGGTCTAGGGGTGGGGAACACTGAAGCTTTCTTT.

This chain uses TRBV7-3 with TRBJ2-7; D is possibly TRBD1 (6 bases). With 5 bases removed from V and 5 bases from J, the gap between germline ends came to 19 bases. Germline-derived CDR1 and CDR2 are SGHTA and FQGTGA. The CDR3 spans 15 residues. The chain's CDR3 is CASSDNQGWGNEQYF. Written as DNA, the CDR3 is TGTGCCAGCAGCGATAATCAGGGGTGGGGTAACGAGCAGTACTTC. The full variable domain, with the rest looked up from reference TRBV7-3 and TRBJ2-7, is GAGVSQTPSNKVTEKGKYVELRCDPISGHTALYWYRQSLGQGPEFLIYFQGTGAADDSGLPNDRFFAVRPEGSVSTLKIQRTERGDSAVYLCASSDNQGWGNEQYFGPGTRLTVT.

The V gene is TRBV7-9, the J gene TRBJ1-1; 7 nucleotides match TRBD1. The CDR3 contains 14 residues. J gave up 5 bases and V 6 bases, and 9 bases lay outside the gene matches. Germline V gives CDR1 SEHNR, CDR2 FQNEAQ (reference sequence). The CDR3 nucleotides are TGTGCCAGCAGTCTGGCAGGGGGAGGAACTGAAGCTTTCTTT. It is translated as CASSLAGGGTEAFF.

The V call is TRBV11-2, the J call TRBJ2-1; 7 nucleotides align to TRBD2. V lost 5 bases and J lost 3; bases outside the gene matches: 4. The CDR3 totals 14 residues. CDR1 and CDR2 (germline): SGHAT, FQNNGV. The CDR3 reads CASSARDYYNEQFF. In DNA form, the CDR3 reads TGTGCCAGCAGCGCCCGGGACTACTACAATGAGCAGTTCTTC.

The chain couples TRBV29-1 to TRBJ2-1, with 8 bases that match TRBD2. CDR1 is SQVTM, CDR2 ANQGSEA, per germline. CDR3 length: 15 residues. V was pared by 4 bases and J by 4 bases, with 9 bases of the junction left unmatched. Here the CDR3 DNA reads TGCAGCGTTGCCGGGGCGGGGGGAGGATACAATGAGCAGTTCTTC. The encoded protein is CSVAGAGGGYNEQFF.

This clone occurred a few times. The CDR3 reads CAISGGDSGYTF. The CDR3 coding sequence is TGTGCCATCAGTGGGGGGGACAGCGGCTACACCTTC. The chain carries TRBV10-3 and TRBJ1-2; 7 bases fit TRBD1. The trim removed 4 bases at V and 8 bases at J, leaving 4 bases unmatched. Germline V gene data show CDR1 as ENHRY and CDR2 as SYGVKD. The CDR3 runs 12 residues.

This clone came up a few times. The chain combines TRBV11-3 with TRBJ1-1; D gene uncertain. V was pared by 5 bases and J by 2 bases, with 9 bases between. The CDR3 runs to 13 residues. Germline assignment: CDR1 SGHNT and CDR2 YENEEA. This chain's CDR3 is CASSRTSNTEAFF. The CDR3 coding sequence is TGTGCCAGCAGCCGTACATCAAACACTGAAGCTTTCTTT.

The chain joins TRBV24-1 to TRBJ1-4, with D possibly being TRBD1 (5 bases). The CDR3 runs to 15 residues. Germline V lookup: CDR1 KGHDR, CDR2 SFDVKD. Trimming shortened V by 3 bases and J by 8 bases, and 15 bases separated the two germline ends. The CDR3 sequence: CATSDPGGSGEKLFF. The CDR3 region has the DNA TGTGCCACCAGTGATCCCGGGGGAAGTGGAGAAAAACTGTTTTTT.

This sequence joins TRBV27 and TRBJ1-6; the match to TRBD1 covers 10 bases. This CDR3 comprises 15 residues. The trim removed 6 bases at V and 7 bases at J, leaving 6 bases unmatched. Germline V CDR1 and CDR2: MNHEY, SMNVEV (reference sequence). The CDR3 protein is CASRYRDRGNSPLHF. CDR3 nucleotides: TGTGCCAGCAGATATCGGGACAGGGGAAATTCACCCCTCCACTTT.

A few counts support this clone. The chain employs TRBV3-1 (or the pseudogene TRBV3-2) and TRBJ1-2; 7 positions agree with TRBD1. Germline V gene lookup returns CDR1 LGHDT and CDR2 YNNKEL (reference sequence). The CDR3 spans 16 residues. With 4 bases clipped from V and 8 bases from J, the junction kept 16 bases outside the gene matches. The CDR3 coding sequence is TGTGCCAGCAGCCCCGGCCCCGACAGGGCCAGAGGGGGCTACACCTTC. Translating gives CASSPGPDRARGGYTF.

This clone was seen more than once but under ten times. The chain recombines TRBV29-1 with TRBJ2-2; TRBD2 aligns across 10 bases. Germline V gene sequence: CDR1 SQVTM, CDR2 ANQGSEA. The CDR3 is 16 amino acids. This CDR3 reads CATSLASGGGAGELFF. CDR3 nucleotide sequence: TGCGCCACTTCCCTGGCTAGCGGGGGAGGGGCCGGGGAGCTGTTTTTT.

The rearrangement joins TRBV18 to TRBJ2-1; 11 bases agree with TRBD1. Losses at the gene ends were 6 bases for V and 10 bases for J; bases not matched to a gene: 8. The germline V gene encodes CDR1 KGHSH and CDR2 LQKENI. The CDR3 has 14 amino acids. This chain's CDR3 is CASSAGTGGREQFF. CDR3 sequence (DNA): TGTGCCAGCTCTGCCGGGACAGGGGGTCGCGAGCAGTTCTTC.

As to this clone: At one end the junction does not follow the germline gene, possibly because of a read error. The J gene is TRBJ1-1, the V gene TRBV6-1; a possible D gene is TRBD1 (5 bases). The CDR3 totals 14 residues. Looked up from germline, CDR1 is MNHNS and CDR2 is SASEGT. Here the CDR3 reads CASREGPGISEAFF. As DNA, the CDR3 is TGTGCCAGCAGAGAAGGCCCAGGGATCTCTGAAGCTTTCTTT.

This clone was seen a handful of times. Written as DNA, the CDR3 is TGTGCCAGTAGGGACAGGGGGGCCACCGGGGAGCTGTTTTTT. This translates into CASRDRGATGELFF. This rearrangement joins TRBV19 to TRBJ2-2, with TRBD1 identical over 10 bases. This CDR3 comprises 14 residues. V gave up 6 bases and J gave up 4 bases; unmatched junction bases: 2. Germline V CDR1 and CDR2: LNHDA, SQIVND (reference sequence).

The rearrangement uses TRBV7-2 and TRBJ1-1; unclear D gene. Germline V lookup: CDR1 SGHTA, CDR2 FQGNSA. The length of the CDR3 is 13 residues. V was cut by 7 bases and J by 4 bases, with 13 bases left in between. The DNA of the CDR3 is TGTGCCAGCAAAGAGTGGCGGGTCACTGAAGCTTTCTTT. It encodes CASKEWRVTEAFF.

The J gene is TRBJ2-3, the V gene TRBV2; D gene unclear. The germline V and J ends were trimmed by 6 bases and 2 bases, with 9 bases remaining between them. The CDR3 is made up of 13 amino acids. CDR1 and CDR2 from the germline V gene are SNHLY and FYNNEI. CDR3 DNA sequence: TGTGCCAGCAGGACTGTCATCACAGATACGCAGTATTTT. This translates into CASRTVITDTQYF.

This CDR3 is CASSPRAQGGTGELFF. In DNA, the CDR3 is TGTGCCAGCAGCCCGAGGGCACAGGGGGGCACCGGGGAGCTGTTTTTT. The chain is built from TRBV9 and TRBJ2-2, with 8 bases identical to TRBD1. V shed 4 bases and J 4 bases; nucleotides not matched to a gene: 9. The CDR3 is 16 residues long. The germline V gene encodes CDR1 SGDLS and CDR2 YYNGEE. Full variable domain (rest looked up from reference TRBV9 and TRBJ2-2): DSGVTQTPKHLITATGQRVTLRCSPRSGDLSVYWYQQSLDQGLQFLIQYYNGEERAKGNILERFSAQQFPDLHSELNLSSLELGDSALYFCASSPRAQGGTGELFFGEGSRLTVL.

With respect to this clone: Mismatch with germline at one junction end may stem from a read error. The V gene is TRBV12-3 or TRBV12-4, the J gene TRBJ2-7, with D possibly TRBD2 on 6 matching bases. CDR3 length: 12 amino acids. Here the CDR3 reads CASRDSGGLMDF. The CDR3 nucleotides read TGTGCCAGCAGGGACTCCGGGGGTTTAATGGACTTC.

This chain uses TRBV20-1 with TRBJ1-2; no clear D gene. The CDR3 runs to 11 residues. Germline V gene data show CDR1 as DFQATT and CDR2 as SNEGSKA (reference sequence). Trimming left V 6 bases short and J 3 bases short, with 8 bases between. The CDR3 DNA is TGCAGTGCCAGGAATGACTATGGCTACACCTTC. This gives the protein CSARNDYGYTF.

This chain uses TRBV5-6 with TRBJ1-6; D is possibly TRBD1 (6 bases). CDR3 size: 16 residues. CDR1 is SGHDT and CDR2 is YYEEEE in the germline V gene. The V end was cut by 4 bases, the J end by 6 bases, with 17 bases between. The CDR3 DNA is TGTGCCAGCAGCCCTCTGGACAGTTTTGGTAATTCACCCCTCCACTTT. Translation: CASSPLDSFGNSPLHF.

The J gene is TRBJ1-4, the V gene TRBV6-5; 9 nucleotides align to TRBD1. Germline CDR1 MNHEY, CDR2 SVGAGI. V was clipped by 6 bases and J by 5 bases; unmatched bases: 4. This CDR3 comprises 14 residues. The CDR3 DNA sequence: TGTGCCAGCAGATCGACAGGGGGAAATGAAAAACTGTTTTTT. This translates into CASRSTGGNEKLFF.